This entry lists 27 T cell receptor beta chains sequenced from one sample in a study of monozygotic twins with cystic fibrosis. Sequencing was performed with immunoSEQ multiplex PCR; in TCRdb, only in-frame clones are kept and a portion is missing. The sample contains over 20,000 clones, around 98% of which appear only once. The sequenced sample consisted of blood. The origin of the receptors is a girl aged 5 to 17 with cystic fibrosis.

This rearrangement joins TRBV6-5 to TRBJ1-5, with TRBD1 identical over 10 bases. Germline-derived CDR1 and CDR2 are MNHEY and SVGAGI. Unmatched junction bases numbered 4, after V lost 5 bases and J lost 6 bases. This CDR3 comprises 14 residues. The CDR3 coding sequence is TGTGCCAGCAGTGCGGGACAGGGGTTTCAGCCCCAGCATTTT. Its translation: CASSAGQGFQPQHF.

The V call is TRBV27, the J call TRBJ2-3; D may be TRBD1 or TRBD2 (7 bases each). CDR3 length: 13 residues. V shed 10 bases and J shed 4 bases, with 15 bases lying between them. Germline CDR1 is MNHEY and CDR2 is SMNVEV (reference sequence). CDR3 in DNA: TGTGCCACCAGGGGGGGAGGGCCAGATACGCAGTATTTT. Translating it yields CATRGGGPDTQYF.

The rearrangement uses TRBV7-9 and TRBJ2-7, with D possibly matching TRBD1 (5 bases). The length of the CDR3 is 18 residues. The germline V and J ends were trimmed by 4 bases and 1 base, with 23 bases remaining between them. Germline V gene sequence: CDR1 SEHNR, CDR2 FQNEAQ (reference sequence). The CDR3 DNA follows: TGTGCCAGCAGCTCATCCCCCGGGCGGCAGGGTGGTTCCTACGAGCAGTACTTC. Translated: CASSSSPGRQGGSYEQYF. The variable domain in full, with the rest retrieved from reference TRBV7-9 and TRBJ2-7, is DTGVSQNPRHKITKRGQNVTFRCDPISEHNRLYWYRQTLGQGPEFLTYFQNEAQLEKSRLLSDRFSAERPKGSFSTLEIQRTEQGDSAMYLCASSSSPGRQGGSYEQYFGPGTRLTVT.

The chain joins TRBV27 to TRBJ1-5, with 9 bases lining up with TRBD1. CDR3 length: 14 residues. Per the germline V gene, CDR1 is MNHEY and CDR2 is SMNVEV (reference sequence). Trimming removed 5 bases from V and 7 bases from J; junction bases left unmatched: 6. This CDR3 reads CASSKQGAWQPQHF. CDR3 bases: TGTGCCAGCAGTAAACAGGGGGCATGGCAGCCCCAGCATTTT.

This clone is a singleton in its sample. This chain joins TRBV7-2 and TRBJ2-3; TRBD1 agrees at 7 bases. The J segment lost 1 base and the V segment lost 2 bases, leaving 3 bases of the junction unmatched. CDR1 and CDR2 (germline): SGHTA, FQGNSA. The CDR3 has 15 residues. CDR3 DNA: TGTGCCAGCAGCTTACGGACAGGAGGCACAGATACGCAGTATTTT. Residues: CASSLRTGGTDTQYF.

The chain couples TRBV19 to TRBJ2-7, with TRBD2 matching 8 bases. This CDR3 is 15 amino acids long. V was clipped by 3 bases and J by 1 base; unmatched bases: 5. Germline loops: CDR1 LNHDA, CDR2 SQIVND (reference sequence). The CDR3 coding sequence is TGTGCCAGTAGTATGGCTAGCGGGCTGTCCTACGAGCAGTACTTC. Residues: CASSMASGLSYEQYF.

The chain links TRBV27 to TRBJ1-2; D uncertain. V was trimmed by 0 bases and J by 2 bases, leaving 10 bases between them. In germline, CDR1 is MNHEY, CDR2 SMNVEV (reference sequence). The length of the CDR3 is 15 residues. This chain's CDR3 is CASSLSVTLNYGYTF. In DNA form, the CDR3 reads TGTGCCAGCAGTTTATCGGTGACCTTAAACTATGGCTACACCTTC.

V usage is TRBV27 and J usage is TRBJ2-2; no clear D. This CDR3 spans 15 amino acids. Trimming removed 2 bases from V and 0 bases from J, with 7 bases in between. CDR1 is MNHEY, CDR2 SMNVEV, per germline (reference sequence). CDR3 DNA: TGTGCCAGCAGTTTAGGATTTCCGAACACCGGGGAGCTGTTTTTT. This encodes CASSLGFPNTGELFF.

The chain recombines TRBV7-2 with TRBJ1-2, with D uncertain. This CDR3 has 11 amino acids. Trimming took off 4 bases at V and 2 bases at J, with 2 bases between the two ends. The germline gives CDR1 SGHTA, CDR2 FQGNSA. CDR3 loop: CASSSNYGYTF. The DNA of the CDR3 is TGTGCCAGCAGCTCCAACTATGGCTACACCTTC.

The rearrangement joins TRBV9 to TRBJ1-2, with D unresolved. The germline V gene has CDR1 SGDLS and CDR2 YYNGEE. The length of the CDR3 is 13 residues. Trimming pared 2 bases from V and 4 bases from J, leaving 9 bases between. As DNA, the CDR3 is TGTGCCAGCAGCGTCGGGGTGGCCTATGGCTACACCTTC. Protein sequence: CASSVGVAYGYTF.

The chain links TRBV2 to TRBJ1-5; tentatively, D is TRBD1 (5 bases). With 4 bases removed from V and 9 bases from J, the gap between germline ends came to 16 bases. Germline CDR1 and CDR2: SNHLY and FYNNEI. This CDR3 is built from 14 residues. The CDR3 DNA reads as TGTGCCAGCAGTGTAGACCGGGGAAGGGGGCCCCAGCATTTT. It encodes CASSVDRGRGPQHF.

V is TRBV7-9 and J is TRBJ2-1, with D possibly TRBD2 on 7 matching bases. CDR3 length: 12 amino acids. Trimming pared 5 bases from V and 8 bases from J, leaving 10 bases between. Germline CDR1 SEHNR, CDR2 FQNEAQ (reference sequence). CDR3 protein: CASSPGGDEQFF. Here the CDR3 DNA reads TGTGCCAGCAGCCCGGGGGGCGATGAGCAGTTCTTC.

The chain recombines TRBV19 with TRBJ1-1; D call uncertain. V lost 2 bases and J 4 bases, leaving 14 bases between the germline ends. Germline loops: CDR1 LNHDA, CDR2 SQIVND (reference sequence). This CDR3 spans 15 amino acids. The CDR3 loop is CASSILVGSITEAFF. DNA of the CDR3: TGTGCCAGTAGTATATTGGTGGGGAGTATCACTGAAGCTTTCTTT.

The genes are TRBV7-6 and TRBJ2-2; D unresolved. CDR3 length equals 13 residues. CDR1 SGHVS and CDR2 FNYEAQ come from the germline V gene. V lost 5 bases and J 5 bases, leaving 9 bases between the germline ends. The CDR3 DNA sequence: TGTGCCAGCAGCCCGGGTAGGACCGGGGAGCTGTTTTTT. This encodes CASSPGRTGELFF.

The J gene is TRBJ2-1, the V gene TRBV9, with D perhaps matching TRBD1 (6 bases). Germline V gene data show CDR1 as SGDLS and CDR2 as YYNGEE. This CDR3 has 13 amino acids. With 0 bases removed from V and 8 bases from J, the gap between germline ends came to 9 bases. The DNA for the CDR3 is TGTGCCAGCAGCGTAGTGTACAGGGATGAGCAGTTCTTC. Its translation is CASSVVYRDEQFF.

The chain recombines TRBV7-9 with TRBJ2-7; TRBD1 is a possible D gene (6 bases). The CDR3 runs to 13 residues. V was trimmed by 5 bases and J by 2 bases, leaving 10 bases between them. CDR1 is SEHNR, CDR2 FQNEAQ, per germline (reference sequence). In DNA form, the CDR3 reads TGTGCCAGCAGCCTGACAGGTCCCTACGAGCAGTACGTC. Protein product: CASSLTGPYEQYV.

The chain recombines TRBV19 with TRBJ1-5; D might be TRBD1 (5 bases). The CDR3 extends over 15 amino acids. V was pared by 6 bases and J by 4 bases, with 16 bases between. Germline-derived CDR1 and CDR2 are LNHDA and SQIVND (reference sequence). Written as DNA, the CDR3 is TGTGCCAGTAGAACCGGGACCGGGGAAAATCAGCCCCAGCATTTT. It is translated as CASRTGTGENQPQHF.

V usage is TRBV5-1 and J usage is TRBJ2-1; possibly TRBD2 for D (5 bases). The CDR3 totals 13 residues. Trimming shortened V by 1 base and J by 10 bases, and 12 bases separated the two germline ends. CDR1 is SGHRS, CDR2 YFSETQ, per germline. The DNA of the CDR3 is TGCGCCAGCAGCTTGCCTGAGGACTTAGAGCAGTTCTTC. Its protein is CASSLPEDLEQFF.

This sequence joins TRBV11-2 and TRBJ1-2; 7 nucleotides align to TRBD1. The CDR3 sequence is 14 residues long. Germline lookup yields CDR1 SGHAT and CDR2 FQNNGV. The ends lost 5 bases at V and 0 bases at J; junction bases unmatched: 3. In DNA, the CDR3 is TGTGCCAGCAGCCCGACAGGGCCTAACTATGGCTACACCTTC. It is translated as CASSPTGPNYGYTF.

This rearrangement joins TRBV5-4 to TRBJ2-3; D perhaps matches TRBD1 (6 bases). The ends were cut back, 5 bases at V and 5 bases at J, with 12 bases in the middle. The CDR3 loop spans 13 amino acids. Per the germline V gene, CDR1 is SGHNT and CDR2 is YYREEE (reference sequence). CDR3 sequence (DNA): TGTGCCAGCAGGTTACAGGGTGAAGATACGCAGTATTTT. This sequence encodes CASRLQGEDTQYF.

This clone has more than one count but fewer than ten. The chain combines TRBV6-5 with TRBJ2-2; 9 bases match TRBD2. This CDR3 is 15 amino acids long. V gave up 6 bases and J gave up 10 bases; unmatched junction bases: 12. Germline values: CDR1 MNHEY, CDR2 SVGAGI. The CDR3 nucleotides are TGTGCCAGCAGATACCTAACTAGCGGGCTCGTGGAGCTGTTTTTT. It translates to CASRYLTSGLVELFF.

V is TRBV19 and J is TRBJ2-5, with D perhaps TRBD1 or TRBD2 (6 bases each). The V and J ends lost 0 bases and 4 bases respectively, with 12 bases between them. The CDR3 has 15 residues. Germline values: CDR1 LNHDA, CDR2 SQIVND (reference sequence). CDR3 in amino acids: CASSIDGGLVETQYF. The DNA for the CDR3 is TGTGCCAGTAGTATAGATGGGGGGCTCGTAGAGACCCAGTACTTC. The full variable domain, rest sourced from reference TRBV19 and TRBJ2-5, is DGGITQSPKYLFRKEGQNVTLSCEQNLNHDAMYWYRQDPGQGLRLIYYSQIVNDFQKGDIAEGYSVSREKKESFPLTVTSAQKNPTAFYLCASSIDGGLVETQYFGPGTRLLVL.

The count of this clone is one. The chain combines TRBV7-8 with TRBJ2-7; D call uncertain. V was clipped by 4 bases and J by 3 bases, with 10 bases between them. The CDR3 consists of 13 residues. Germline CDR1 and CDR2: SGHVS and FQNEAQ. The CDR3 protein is CASSSSPGYEQYF. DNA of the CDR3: TGTGCCAGCAGCTCGAGCCCGGGCTACGAGCAGTACTTC.

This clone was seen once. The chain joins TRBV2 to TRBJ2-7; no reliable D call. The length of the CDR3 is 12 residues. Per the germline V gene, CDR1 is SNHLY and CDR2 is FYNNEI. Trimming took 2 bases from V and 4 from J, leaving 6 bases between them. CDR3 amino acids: CASSETDYEQYF. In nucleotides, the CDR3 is TGTGCCAGCAGTGAAACAGATTACGAGCAGTACTTC.

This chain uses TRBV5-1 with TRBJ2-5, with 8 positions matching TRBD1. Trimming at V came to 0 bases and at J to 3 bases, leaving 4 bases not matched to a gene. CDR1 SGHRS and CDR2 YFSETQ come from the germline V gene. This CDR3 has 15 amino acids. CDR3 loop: CASSLAGGVEETQYF. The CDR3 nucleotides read TGCGCCAGCAGCTTGGCAGGGGGCGTAGAAGAGACCCAGTACTTC.

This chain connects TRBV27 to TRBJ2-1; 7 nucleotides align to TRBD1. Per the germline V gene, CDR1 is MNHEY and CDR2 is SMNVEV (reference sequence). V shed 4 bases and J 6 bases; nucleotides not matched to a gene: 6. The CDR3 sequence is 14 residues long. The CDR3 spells CASSSGGPRNEQFF. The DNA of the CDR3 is TGTGCCAGCAGTTCAGGGGGACCCCGCAATGAGCAGTTCTTC.

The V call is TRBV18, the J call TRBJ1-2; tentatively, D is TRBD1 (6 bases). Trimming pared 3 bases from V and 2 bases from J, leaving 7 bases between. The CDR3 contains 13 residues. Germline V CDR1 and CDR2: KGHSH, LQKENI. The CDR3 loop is CASSPDRNYGYTF. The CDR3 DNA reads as TGTGCCAGCTCACCTGACAGGAACTATGGCTACACCTTC.